This TCR beta chain comes out of a study of radiation and T cells in renal cell carcinoma. Study in general: Nephrectomy followed 15 Gy stereotactic body radiation by 4 weeks.

Worth noting for this clone: Its antigen is currently unknown.

The CDR3 covers 15 residues. The germline V gene encodes CDR1 SGHRS and CDR2 YFSETQ. V lost 4 bases, J lost 8 bases, and 9 bases stayed unmatched. Documented time point: baseline pretreatment blood. Sample treatment: 15 Gy SBRT to primary tumor, nephrectomy 4 weeks later. Serial blood draws occurred at baseline and 2 and 4 weeks post-SBRT. Study-wide results and caveats: In blood, top tumor clones expanded by 2 weeks, shrinking by 4. No pretreatment tumor biopsies were available for baseline clonotypes.

Clones were read by immunoSEQ multiplex PCR, and TCRdb kept only the in-frame ones, dropping some. Of 150,000 or so clones detected, roughly 84% appear once; the ten largest clones hold 9.5% to 15%. The material was blood, obtained from a patient whose treatment included radiotherapy and nephrectomy. This sequence was found in a woman aged 50 to 60 with renal cell carcinoma. The rearrangement joins TRBV5-1 to TRBJ1-4; 9 bases are a match to TRBD1. CDR3 in amino acids: CASSDTGGAGEKLFF. CDR3 nucleotide sequence: TGCGCCAGCAGCGACACAGGGGGCGCGGGGGAAAAACTGTTTTTT.